The 9 T cell receptor beta chains listed next were all sequenced from one sample in a study of beta chain features in type 1 diabetes. The sequenced template was cDNA made from the entire isolated RNA. The method was immunoSEQ multiplex PCR; TCRdb's version includes in-frame clones alone and lacks a portion of them. The data hold approximately 300,000 clones, with 11% observed a single time. Sequences were obtained from naive CD4+ T cells from blood. These receptors all stem from a woman aged 30 to 39 in good health.

V gene TRBV18 combines with J gene TRBJ2-2; 7 nucleotides match TRBD1. This CDR3 has 14 residues. Germline lookup yields CDR1 KGHSH and CDR2 LQKENI. V was clipped by 2 bases and J by 4 bases; unmatched bases: 1. In DNA form, the CDR3 reads TGTGCCAGCTCACCAGACAGGGTCACCGGGGAGCTGTTTTTT. This encodes CASSPDRVTGELFF.

The chain uses TRBV9 and TRBJ2-5; D is unclear. Germline V gene sequence: CDR1 SGDLS, CDR2 YYNGEE. This CDR3 has 13 residues. Trimming removed 0 bases at V and 3 bases at J, with 6 bases between. CDR3 sequence reads: CASSVGTKETQYF. In DNA, the CDR3 is TGTGCCAGCAGCGTAGGAACTAAAGAGACCCAGTACTTC.

This chain links TRBV29-1 with TRBJ2-3; D not certain. V was shortened by 4 bases and J by 1 base, with 12 bases between the two germline ends. CDR1 and CDR2 (germline): SQVTM, ANQGSEA. This CDR3 spans 14 amino acids. The DNA for the CDR3 is TGCAGCGTTGTAAGCCTAGGTGGCACAGATACGCAGTATTTT. Residues: CSVVSLGGTDTQYF.

There are a few counts of this clone. The chain is built from TRBV25-1 and TRBJ2-1; 7 bases fit TRBD2. The CDR3 is 17 residues long. V dropped 1 base and J dropped 3; count of bases not matched to a gene: 9. Per the germline V gene, CDR1 is MGHDK and CDR2 is SYGVNS. CDR3 nucleotide sequence: TGTGCCAGCAGTGAATCAGGAGGGCTAGCGGACTACAATGAGCAGTTCTTC. Translated: CASSESGGLADYNEQFF.

J is TRBJ1-5 and V is TRBV7-2, with D unresolved. The ends were cut back, 5 bases at V and 1 base at J, with 9 bases in the middle. The germline V gene encodes CDR1 SGHTA and CDR2 FQGNSA. The CDR3 loop spans 14 amino acids. CDR3 in amino acids: CASSGDGSNQPQHF. CDR3 DNA sequence: TGTGCCAGCAGCGGTGACGGGAGCAATCAGCCCCAGCATTTT.

This clone showed up just a few times. The V and J genes are TRBV9 and TRBJ2-2, with 9 nucleotides matching TRBD1. This CDR3 comprises 15 residues. The germline V gene encodes CDR1 SGDLS and CDR2 YYNGEE. With V trimmed by 3 bases and J by 5 bases, 5 bases remained unmatched. CDR3 sequence: CASSGRDRATGELFF. The CDR3, as DNA: TGTGCCAGCAGCGGCCGGGACAGGGCTACCGGGGAGCTGTTTTTT.

The chain carries TRBV6-5 and TRBJ1-2; weak D call: TRBD1 (6 bases). Germline loops: CDR1 MNHEY, CDR2 SVGAGI. Trimming stripped 6 bases from V and 8 bases from J, with 16 bases between. This CDR3 spans 13 amino acids. This CDR3 reads CASRRDIWGGYTF. The CDR3 coding sequence is TGTGCCAGCAGACGGGACATTTGGGGGGGCTACACCTTC.

This clone was counted a single time. The chain joins TRBV10-3 to TRBJ2-3, with 11 bases that match TRBD2. The V gene end was trimmed by 4 bases and the J gene end by 2 bases; junction bases not matched to a gene: 2. The CDR3 totals 15 residues. Germline V gives CDR1 ENHRY, CDR2 SYGVKD. CDR3 in DNA: TGTGCCATCAGTGTTAGCGGGAGGGTCACAGATACGCAGTATTTT. Encoded protein: CAISVSGRVTDTQYF.

In regard to this clone: At one boundary the junction diverges from the germline segment, which might be a read error. The sample has other DNA sequences that encode this CDR3 too. The rearrangement links TRBV13 to TRBJ2-5; no definite D call. The CDR3 runs to 17 residues. The germline V gene has CDR1 PRHDT and CDR2 FYEKMQ (reference sequence). In DNA, the CDR3 is TGTGCGAGCAGCTTAGGCAAAAACGCGAACAGATTGGAGACCCAGTACTTC. The encoded protein is CASSLGKNANRLETQYF. Variable domain in full (rest from reference TRBV13 and TRBJ2-5): AAGVIQSPRHLIKEKRETATLKCYPIPRHDTVYWYQQGPGQDPQFLISFYEKMQSDKGSIPDRFSAQQFSDYHSELNMSSLELGDSALYFCASSLGKNANRLETQYFGPGTRLLVL.